This T cell receptor (beta chain) derives from a study of beta chain features in type 1 diabetes listed by TCRdb under 2018. A note on the overall study: Mean age, gender distribution, total cell number and subset yield were not different between patients and healthy donors. Regulatory and stem cell-like memory subsets were obtained from only 8 patients and about eight healthy donors, while naive and central memory subsets were obtained from all 30 or so donors. A total of roughly 100 million sorted cells were examined across all samples, and RNA yield correlated strongly with the number of cells per subset. In the study, TCRB repertoires of sorted circulating CD4+ T cell subsets from recently diagnosed type 1 diabetes patients were compared with those of matched healthy donors.

V lost 2 bases and J lost 13 bases, and the count of bases not matched to a germline gene is 5. CDR1 and CDR2, per the germline V gene (reference sequence), are SGHNT and YYREEE. The CDR3 starts with the cysteine, ends with the phenylalanine, and has 11 residues. The entry retains the CDR3 DNA only, 33 bases that are in frame from base 1. From each donor, a single peripheral blood sample of roughly 0.11 L on average was drawn into heparinised tubes. A BD FACSAria II and a panel including CD45RO, CCR7, CD25, CD127, CD95 and CD27 were used to sort naive, central memory, regulatory and stem cell-like memory CD4+ T cells. Every sorted population had a purity above 95%. PBMCs were separated immediately by Lymphoprep density gradient centrifugation and were stained directly, without being cultured. So that batch effects would be minimized, each experiment stained and sorted samples in pairs, pairing one healthy donor with one patient.

Study-level results and caveats: Because small numbers of individuals were included in the HLA sub-analyses, any influence of HLA type on TCRB rearrangement was left unresolved. Type 1 diabetes patients showed a moderate but significant shortening of TCRB CDR3 length in all four CD4+ subsets. Naive, central memory and regulatory TCRB repertoires appeared to be more alike among patients than among healthy donors. Because cDNA was sequenced instead of genomic DNA, highly expressing activated cells could be over-represented, though the groups showed no difference in activation or CD3 levels. Shorter templates might have been favored by PCR, but patient and control samples were amplified and corrected together, so both groups would have been affected equally by any skew. At VDJ recombination sites, type 1 diabetes patients had fewer insertions and more deleted nucleotides, which implies abnormalities in thymic rearrangement.

As for this clone: The antigen it binds to is not known. Base qualities are not at hand, and no much larger clone is one base apart.

The entire amount of isolated RNA was reverse transcribed using the High Capacity cDNA Reverse Transcription Kit, so the sequenced TCRB transcripts were expressed ones. Survey-depth immunoSEQ sequencing was performed on stem cell-like memory T cell samples, with an average of around 970,000 total reads per sample. Sorted cells were lysed in RLT buffer and RNA was extracted with DNase-treated RNeasy Micro or Mini kits, depending on cell number. Each cell subset was processed on its own to prevent cross-contamination, while patient and healthy donor samples were processed together. Using the immunoSEQ multiplex PCR, TCRB sequences were amplified from cDNA into 87-bp fragments spanning the CDR3 region. The amplicons were sequenced using the Illumina HiSeq platform. Per the source publication's procedure: PCR bias was computationally corrected using synthetic template baselines, reads within Hamming distance 2 were collapsed, and singletons that could not be merged were discarded. Reads were aligned against IMGT to assign V, D and J genes, CDR3 length and insertions or deletions at six rearrangement sites. Within each subset, clonotype counts were normalized to sorted cell number, and only after that were true diversity and Gini coefficients computed with the tcR R package. Repertoire sharing was quantified using the overlap coefficient calculated on TCRB nucleotide sequences. In TCRdb, the immuneACCESS table is reduced to in-frame sequences with V and J assigned. These tables do not hold every clone; where another copy was compared, an unresolved V gene accounts for under half, and the others remain unexplained. That table furnishes V, J and clone size, whereas the DNA furnished D and trimming. The sample table contains 10,000 to 15,000 clones; only one count was recorded for 45% to 50% of them. The ten largest make up about 1% of the sample.

The source is a young man in good health. Recombination linked TRBV5-4 to TRBJ1-2, with 7 bases matching TRBD1. Material for sequencing was stem cell memory CD4+ T cells from blood. The cell subset or site label on this specimen signifies: stem cell-like memory CD4+ T cells. The DNA sequence is TGTGCCAGCAGCTTCCAGGGGGACTTCACCTTC. The resulting protein is CASSFQGDFTF.